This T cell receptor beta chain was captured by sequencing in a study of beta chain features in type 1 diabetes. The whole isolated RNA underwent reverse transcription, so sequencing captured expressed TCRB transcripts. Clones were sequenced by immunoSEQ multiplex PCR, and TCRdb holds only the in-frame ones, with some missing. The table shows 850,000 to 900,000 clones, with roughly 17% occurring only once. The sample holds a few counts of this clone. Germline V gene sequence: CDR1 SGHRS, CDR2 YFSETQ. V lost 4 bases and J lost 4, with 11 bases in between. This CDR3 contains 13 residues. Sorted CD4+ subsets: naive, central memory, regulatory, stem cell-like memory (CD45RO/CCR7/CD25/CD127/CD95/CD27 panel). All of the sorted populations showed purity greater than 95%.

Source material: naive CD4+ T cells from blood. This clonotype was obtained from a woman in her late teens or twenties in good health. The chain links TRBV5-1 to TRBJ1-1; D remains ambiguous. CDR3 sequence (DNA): TGCGCCAGCAGCGAGGGCTTTGGCACTGAAGCTTTCTTT. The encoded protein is CASSEGFGTEAFF.